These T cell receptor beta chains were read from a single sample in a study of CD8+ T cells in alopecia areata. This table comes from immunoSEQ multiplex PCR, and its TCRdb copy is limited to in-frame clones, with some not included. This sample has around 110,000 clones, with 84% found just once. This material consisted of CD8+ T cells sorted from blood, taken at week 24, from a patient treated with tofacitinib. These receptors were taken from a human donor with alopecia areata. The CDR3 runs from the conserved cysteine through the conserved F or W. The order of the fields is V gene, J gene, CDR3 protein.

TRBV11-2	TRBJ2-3	CASSLGIGSGATDTQYF
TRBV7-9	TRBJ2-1	CASSSTGNEQFF
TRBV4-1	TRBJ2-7	CASSPGGQLYEQYF
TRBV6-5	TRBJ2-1	CASSPGTSSHEQFF
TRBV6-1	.	CATGRTVEDEQYF
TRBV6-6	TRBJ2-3	CASSYISGGDTDTQYF
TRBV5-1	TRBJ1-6	CASSFFPENNSPLHF
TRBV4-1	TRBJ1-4	CASSHRRTTGKLFF
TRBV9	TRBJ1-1	CASSGTVTNTEAFF
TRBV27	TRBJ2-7	CASSTRSSGVNEQYF